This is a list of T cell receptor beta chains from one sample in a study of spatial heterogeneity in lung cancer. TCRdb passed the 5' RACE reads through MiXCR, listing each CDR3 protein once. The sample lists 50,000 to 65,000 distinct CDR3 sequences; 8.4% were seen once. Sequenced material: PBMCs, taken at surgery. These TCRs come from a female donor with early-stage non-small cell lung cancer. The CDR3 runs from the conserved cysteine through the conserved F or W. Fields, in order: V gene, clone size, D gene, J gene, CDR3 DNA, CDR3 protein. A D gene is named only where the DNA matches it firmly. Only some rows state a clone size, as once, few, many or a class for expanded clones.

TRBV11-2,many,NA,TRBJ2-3,TGTGCCAGCAGCTTAGAGGGAAGGCCCACAGATACGCAGTATTTT,CASSLEGRPTDTQYF
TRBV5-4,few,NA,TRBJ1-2,TGTGCCAGCAGCTTGCCCGGGACGGGCACTAACTATGGCTACACCTTC,CASSLPGTGTNYGYTF
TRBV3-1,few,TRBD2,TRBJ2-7,TGTGCCAGCAGCCAAGTACTAGCGGGAGGTCATCAGTACTTC,CASSQVLAGGHQYF
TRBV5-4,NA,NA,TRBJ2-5,TGTGCCAGCAGTTTTATCAGTTCTAAAGAGACCCAGTACTTC,CASSFISSKETQYF
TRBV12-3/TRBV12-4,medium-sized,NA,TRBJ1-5,TGTGCCAGCAGTGGGGGAGAAGGCAATCAGCCCCAGCATTTT,CASSGGEGNQPQHF
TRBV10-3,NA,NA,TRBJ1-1,TGTGCCATCAGTAGGACGGAGAACACTGAAGCTTTCTTT,CAISRTENTEAFF
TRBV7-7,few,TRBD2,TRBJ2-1,TGTGCTAGCAACCTCGGACTAGCGGGGAGGGATGAGCAGTTCTTC,CASNLGLAGRDEQFF
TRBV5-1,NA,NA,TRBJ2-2,TGCGCCAGCAGCTTGGAGGCGGACAGGAACACCGGGGAGCTGTTTTTT,CASSLEADRNTGELFF
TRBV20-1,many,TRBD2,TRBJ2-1,TGCAGTGCTAGAGCCGCGACTAGCGGGAATAGGAATGAGCAGTTCTTC,CSARAATSGNRNEQFF
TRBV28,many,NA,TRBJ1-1,TGTGCCAGCAGCCGGTGGGCTGAAGCTTTCTTT,CASSRWAEAFF
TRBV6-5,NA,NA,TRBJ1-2,TGTGCCAGCAGTTACCACGGGACTGAATATGGCTACACCTTC,CASSYHGTEYGYTF
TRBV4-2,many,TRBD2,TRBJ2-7,TGTGCCAGCAGCCAAGATTGGGCTAAGGGAGCGGGAGGTCCCTACGAGCAGTACTTC,CASSQDWAKGAGGPYEQYF
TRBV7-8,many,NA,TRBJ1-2,TGTGCCAGCAGCCCATCATATTCTAACTATGGCTACACCTTC,CASSPSYSNYGYTF
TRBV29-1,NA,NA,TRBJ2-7,TGCAGCGTTGCACAGGTCGCCTACGAGCAGTACTTC,CSVAQVAYEQYF
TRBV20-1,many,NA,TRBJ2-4,TGCAGTGCTAAGGGTCTCAAAAACATTCAGTACTTC,CSAKGLKNIQYF
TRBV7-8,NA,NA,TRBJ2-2,TGTGCCAGCAGTCGAGTGGCCACGAACACCGGGGAGCTGTTTTTT,CASSRVATNTGELFF
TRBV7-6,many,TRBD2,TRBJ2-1,TGTGCCAGCAGCTTAGGGGCGGGAGGGAACAATGAGCAGTTCTTC,CASSLGAGGNNEQFF
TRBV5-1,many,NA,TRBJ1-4,TGCGCCAGCACACCGGGGCAGGGTCGAAATGAAAAACTGTTTTTT,CASTPGQGRNEKLFF
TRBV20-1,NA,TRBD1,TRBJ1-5,TGCAGTGCTGGCAGGGGGGATCAGCCCCAGCATTTT,CSAGRGDQPQHF
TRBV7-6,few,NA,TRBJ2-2,TGTGCCAGCAGCTTATCTGGGTATAACACCGGGGAGCTGTTTTTT,CASSLSGYNTGELFF
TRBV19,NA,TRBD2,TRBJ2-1,TGTGCCAGTAGCATACCTAGCGGGAGTGGGGATGAGCAGTTCTTC,CASSIPSGSGDEQFF
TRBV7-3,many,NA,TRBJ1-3,TGTGCCAGCAGCCCCACCGGAGAGGGGACCATATATTTT,CASSPTGEGTIYF
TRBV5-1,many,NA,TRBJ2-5,TGCGCCAGCTCCAATGCGGGAGAGACCCAGTACTTC,CASSNAGETQYF
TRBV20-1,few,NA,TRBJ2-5,TGCAGTGCCCCAGAGTCGGGGCGCGAGACCCAGTACTTC,CSAPESGRETQYF
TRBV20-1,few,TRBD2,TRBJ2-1,TGCAGTGCTAGTCTAGCGGGTGGTAATGAGCAGTTCTTC,CSASLAGGNEQFF
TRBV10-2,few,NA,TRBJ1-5,TGCGCCAGCAGCCTGGGGGCGGCTCAGCCCCAGCATTTT,CASSLGAAQPQHF
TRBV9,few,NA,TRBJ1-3,TGTGCCAGCAGCCCAGAAGGAGGGGCTGGAAACACCATATATTTT,CASSPEGGAGNTIYF
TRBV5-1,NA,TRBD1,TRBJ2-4,TGCGCCAGCAGCTTGGACAGGGGTCAAAACATTCAGTACTTC,CASSLDRGQNIQYF